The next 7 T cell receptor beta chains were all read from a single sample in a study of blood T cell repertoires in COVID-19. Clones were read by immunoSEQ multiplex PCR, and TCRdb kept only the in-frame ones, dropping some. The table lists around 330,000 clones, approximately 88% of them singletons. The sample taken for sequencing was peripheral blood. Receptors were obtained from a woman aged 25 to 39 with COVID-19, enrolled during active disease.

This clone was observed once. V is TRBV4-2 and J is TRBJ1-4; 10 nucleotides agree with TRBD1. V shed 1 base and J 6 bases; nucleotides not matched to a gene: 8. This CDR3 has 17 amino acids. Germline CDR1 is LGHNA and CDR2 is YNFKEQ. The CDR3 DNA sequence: TGTGCCAGCAGCCAAGTCCCGGGACAGGGGCGGGATGAAAAACTGTTTTTT. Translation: CASSQVPGQGRDEKLFF.

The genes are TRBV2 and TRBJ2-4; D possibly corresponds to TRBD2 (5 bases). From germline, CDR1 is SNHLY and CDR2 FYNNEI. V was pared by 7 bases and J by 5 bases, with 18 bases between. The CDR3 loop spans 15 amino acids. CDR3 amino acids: CASKRERAAENIQYF. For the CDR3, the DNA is TGTGCCAGCAAAAGGGAAAGAGCGGCCGAAAACATTCAGTACTTC.

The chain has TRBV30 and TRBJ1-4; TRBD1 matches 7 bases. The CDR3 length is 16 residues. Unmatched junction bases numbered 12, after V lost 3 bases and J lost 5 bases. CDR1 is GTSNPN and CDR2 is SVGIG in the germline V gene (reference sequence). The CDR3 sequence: CAWRRRRDSENEKLFF. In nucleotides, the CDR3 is TGTGCCTGGAGGAGACGCCGGGACAGTGAGAATGAAAAACTGTTTTTT.

The chain's CDR3 is CASTSQGDQPQHF. In nucleotides, the CDR3 is TGTGCCAGCACCTCGCAGGGGGACCAGCCCCAGCATTTT. The chain is built from TRBV2 and TRBJ1-5; TRBD1 matches at 7 bases. Losses at the gene ends were 7 bases for V and 7 bases for J; bases not matched to a gene: 7. The CDR3 has 13 residues. The V gene's germline CDR1 is SNHLY and CDR2 FYNNEI.

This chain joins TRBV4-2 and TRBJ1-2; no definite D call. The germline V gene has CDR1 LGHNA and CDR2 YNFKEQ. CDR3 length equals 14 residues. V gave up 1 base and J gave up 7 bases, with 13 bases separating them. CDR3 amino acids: CASSQAAGLGGYTF. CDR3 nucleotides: TGTGCCAGCAGCCAAGCCGCAGGCCTGGGTGGCTACACCTTC.

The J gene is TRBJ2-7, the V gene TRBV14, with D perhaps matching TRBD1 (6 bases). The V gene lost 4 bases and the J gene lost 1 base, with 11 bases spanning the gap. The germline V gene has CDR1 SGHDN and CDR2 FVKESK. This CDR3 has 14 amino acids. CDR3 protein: CASSPIGQSYEQYF. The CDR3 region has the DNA TGTGCCAGCAGCCCCATCGGACAGTCCTACGAGCAGTACTTC.

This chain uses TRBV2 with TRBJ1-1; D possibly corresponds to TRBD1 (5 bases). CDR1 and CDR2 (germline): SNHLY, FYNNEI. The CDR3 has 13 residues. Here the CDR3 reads CAVDKGGVTEAFF. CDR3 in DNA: TGTGCGGTGGACAAAGGTGGGGTCACTGAAGCTTTCTTT.